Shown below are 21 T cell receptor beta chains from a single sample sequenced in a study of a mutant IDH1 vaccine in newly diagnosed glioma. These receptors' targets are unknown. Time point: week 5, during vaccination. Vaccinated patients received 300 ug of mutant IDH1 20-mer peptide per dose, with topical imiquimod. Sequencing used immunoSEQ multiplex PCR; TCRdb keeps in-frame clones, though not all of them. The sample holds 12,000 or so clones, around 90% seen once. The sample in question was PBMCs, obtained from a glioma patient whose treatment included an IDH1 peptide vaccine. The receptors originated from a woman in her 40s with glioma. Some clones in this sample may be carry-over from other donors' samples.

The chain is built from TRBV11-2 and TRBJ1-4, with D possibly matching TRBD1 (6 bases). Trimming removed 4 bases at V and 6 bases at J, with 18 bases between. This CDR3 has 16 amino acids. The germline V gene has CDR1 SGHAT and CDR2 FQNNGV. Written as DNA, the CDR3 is TGTGCCAGCAGCTCCCGAAAGGGGGGCTGGGATGAAAAACTGTTTTTT. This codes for CASSSRKGGWDEKLFF.

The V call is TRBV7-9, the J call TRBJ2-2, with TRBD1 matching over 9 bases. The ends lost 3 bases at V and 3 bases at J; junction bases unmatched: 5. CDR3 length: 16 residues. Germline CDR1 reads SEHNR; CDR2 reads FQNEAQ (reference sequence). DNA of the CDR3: TGTGCCAGCAGCTTGGGGACAGGGTCGTACACCGGGGAGCTGTTTTTT. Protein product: CASSLGTGSYTGELFF.

The CDR3 region has the DNA TGTGCCAGCTCTCCGAGTCGGGACAAGTTGAACACTGAAGCTTTCTTT. Translated: CASSPSRDKLNTEAFF. The gene calls are TRBV19 and TRBJ1-1; weak D call: TRBD1 (6 bases). The germline V and J ends were trimmed by 9 bases and 0 bases, with 20 bases remaining between them. Germline values: CDR1 LNHDA, CDR2 SQIVND (reference sequence). The CDR3 is 16 amino acids.

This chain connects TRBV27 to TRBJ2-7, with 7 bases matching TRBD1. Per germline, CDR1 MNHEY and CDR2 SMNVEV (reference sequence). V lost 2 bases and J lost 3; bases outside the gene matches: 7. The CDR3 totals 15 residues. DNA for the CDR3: TGTGCCAGCAGTTTAAGACAGGGTATGGGCTACGAGCAGTACTTC. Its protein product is CASSLRQGMGYEQYF.

DNA of the CDR3: TGTGCCATCAGGCCGACAGGGACTTATGGCTACACCTTC. It specifies CAIRPTGTYGYTF. This sequence joins TRBV10-3 and TRBJ1-2; 7 positions agree with TRBD1. V lost 6 bases, J lost 5 bases, and 6 bases stayed unmatched. The CDR3 sequence is 13 residues long. The germline V gene encodes CDR1 ENHRY and CDR2 SYGVKD.

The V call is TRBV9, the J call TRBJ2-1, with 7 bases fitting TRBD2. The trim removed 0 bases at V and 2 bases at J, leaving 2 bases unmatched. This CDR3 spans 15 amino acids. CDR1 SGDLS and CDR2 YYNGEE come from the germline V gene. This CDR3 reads CASSVGGGTYNEQFF. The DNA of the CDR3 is TGTGCCAGCAGCGTAGGGGGGGGGACCTACAATGAGCAGTTCTTC.

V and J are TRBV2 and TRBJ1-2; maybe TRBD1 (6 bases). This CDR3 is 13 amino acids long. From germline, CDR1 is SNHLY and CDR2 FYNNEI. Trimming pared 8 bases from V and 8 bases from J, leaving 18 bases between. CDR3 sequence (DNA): TGTGCCAGCTACCGGACAGAGGCAGGCGGCTACACCTTC. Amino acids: CASYRTEAGGYTF.

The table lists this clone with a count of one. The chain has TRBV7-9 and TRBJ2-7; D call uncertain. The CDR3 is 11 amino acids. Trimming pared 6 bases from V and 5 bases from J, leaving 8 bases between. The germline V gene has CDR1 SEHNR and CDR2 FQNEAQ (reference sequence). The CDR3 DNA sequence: TGTGCCAGCAGTGGCCTTAACGAGCAGTACTTC. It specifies CASSGLNEQYF.

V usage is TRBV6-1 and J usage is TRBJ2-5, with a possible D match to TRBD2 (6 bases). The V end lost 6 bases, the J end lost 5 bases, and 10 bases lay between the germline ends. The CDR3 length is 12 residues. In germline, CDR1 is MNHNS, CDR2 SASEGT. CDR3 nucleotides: TGTGCCAGCAGCGGGGGATCGGAGACCCAGTACTTC. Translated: CASSGGSETQYF.

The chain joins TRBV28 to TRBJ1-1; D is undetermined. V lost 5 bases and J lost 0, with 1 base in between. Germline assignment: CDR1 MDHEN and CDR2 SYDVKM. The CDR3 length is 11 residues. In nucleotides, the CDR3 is TGTGCCAGCAGTGTGAACACTGAAGCTTTCTTT. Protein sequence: CASSVNTEAFF.

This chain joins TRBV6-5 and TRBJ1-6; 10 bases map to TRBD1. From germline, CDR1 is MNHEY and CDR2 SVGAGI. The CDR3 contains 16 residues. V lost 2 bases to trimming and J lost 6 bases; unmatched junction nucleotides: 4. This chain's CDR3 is CASSYTRTGGNSPLHF. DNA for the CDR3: TGTGCCAGCAGTTACACGAGGACAGGGGGTAATTCACCCCTCCACTTT.

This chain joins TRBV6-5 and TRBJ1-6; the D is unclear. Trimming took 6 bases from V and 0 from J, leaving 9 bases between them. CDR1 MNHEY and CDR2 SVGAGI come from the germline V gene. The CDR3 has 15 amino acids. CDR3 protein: CASREMSSYNSPLHF. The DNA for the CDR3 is TGTGCCAGCAGGGAGATGAGCTCCTATAATTCACCCCTCCACTTT.

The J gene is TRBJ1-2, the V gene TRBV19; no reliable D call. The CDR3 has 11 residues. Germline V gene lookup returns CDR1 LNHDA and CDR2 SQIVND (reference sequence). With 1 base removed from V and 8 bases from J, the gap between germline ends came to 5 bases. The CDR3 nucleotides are TGTGCCAGTAGTATAGGATGGGGCTACACCTTC. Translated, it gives CASSIGWGYTF.

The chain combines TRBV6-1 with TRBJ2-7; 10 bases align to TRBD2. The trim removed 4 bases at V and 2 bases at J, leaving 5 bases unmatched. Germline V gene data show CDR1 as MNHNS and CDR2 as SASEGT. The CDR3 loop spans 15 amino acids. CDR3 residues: CASSARGLAAYEQYF. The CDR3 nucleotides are TGTGCCAGCAGTGCCCGTGGACTAGCGGCCTACGAGCAGTACTTC.

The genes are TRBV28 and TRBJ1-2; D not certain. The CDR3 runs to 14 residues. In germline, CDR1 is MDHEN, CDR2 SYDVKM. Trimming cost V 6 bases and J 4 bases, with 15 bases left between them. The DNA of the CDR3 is TGTGCCAGCAGCATACCCACCGGCTCCTATGGCTACACCTTC. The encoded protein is CASSIPTGSYGYTF.

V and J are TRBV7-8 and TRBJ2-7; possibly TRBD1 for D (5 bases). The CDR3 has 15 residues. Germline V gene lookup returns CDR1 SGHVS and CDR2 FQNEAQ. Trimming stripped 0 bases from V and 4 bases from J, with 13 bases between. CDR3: CASSLALQGGYEQYF. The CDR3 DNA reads TGTGCCAGCAGCTTAGCCCTTCAGGGCGGATACGAGCAGTACTTC.

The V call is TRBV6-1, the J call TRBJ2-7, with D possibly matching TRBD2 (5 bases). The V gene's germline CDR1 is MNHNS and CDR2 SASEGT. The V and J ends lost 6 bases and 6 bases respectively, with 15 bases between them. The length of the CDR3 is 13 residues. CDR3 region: CASSVGPSGEQYF. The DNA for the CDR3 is TGTGCCAGCAGCGTCGGACCGAGCGGCGAGCAGTACTTC.

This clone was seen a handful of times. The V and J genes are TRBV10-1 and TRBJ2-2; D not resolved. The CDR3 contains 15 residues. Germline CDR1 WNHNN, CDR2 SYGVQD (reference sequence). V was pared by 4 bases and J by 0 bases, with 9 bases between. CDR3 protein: CASSGSDSNTGELFF. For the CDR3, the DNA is TGCGCCAGCAGTGGATCGGATTCGAACACCGGGGAGCTGTTTTTT.

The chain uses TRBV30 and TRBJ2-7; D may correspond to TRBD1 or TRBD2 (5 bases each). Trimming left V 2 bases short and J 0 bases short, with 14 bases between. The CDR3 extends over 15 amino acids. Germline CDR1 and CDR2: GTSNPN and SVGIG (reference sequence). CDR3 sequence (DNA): TGTGCCTGGAGTAGGGGACCGAACTACTCCTACGAGCAGTACTTC. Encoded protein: CAWSRGPNYSYEQYF.

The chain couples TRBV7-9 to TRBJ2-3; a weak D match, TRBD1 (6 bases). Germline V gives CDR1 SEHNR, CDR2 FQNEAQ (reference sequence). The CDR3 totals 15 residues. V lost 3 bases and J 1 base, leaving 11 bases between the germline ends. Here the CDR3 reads CASSFAQGRTDTQYF. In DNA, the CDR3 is TGTGCCAGCAGCTTCGCACAGGGTCGCACAGATACGCAGTATTTT.

This CDR3 is CAISERGSRNTEAFF. The CDR3 nucleotides read TGTGCCATCAGTGAGAGGGGATCCAGGAACACTGAAGCTTTCTTT. The rearrangement uses TRBV10-3 and TRBJ1-1, with D perhaps TRBD1 (5 bases). Deletions cut 2 bases from V and 1 base from J, with 11 bases between. This CDR3 has 15 residues. From germline, CDR1 is ENHRY and CDR2 SYGVKD.